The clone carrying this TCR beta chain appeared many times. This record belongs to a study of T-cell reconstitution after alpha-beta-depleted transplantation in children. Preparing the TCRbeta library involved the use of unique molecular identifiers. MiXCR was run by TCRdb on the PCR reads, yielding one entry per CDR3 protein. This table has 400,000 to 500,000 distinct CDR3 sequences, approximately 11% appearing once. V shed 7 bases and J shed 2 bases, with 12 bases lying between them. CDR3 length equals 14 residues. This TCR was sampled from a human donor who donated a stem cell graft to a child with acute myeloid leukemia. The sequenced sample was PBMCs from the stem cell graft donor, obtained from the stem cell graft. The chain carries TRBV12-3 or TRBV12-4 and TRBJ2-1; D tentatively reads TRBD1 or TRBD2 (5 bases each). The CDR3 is CASIQLGAYNEQFF. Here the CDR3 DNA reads TGTGCCAGCATTCAACTAGGGGCCTACAATGAGCAGTTCTTC.